This T cell receptor beta chain was profiled in a study of blood T cell repertoires in COVID-19. Across the study: PBMCs, B-cell-depleted T cells, or T cells provided the cDNA or gDNA that made up the material.

About this clone itself: A junction end diverges from the germline sequence, so it may reflect a read error. Within the sample, other DNA sequences also encode this same CDR3.

The CDR3 consists of 16 residues. Germline lookup yields CDR1 DFQATT and CDR2 SNEGSKA (reference sequence). The assay was immunoSEQ multiplex PCR, and TCRdb's table has in-frame clones only and misses some. Of 100,000 to 150,000 clones in the sample, about 87% were seen once. This receptor was identified in a woman in her sixties or seventies with acute or convalescent COVID-19. The V gene is TRBV20-1, the J gene TRBJ2-3, with 9 bases identical to TRBD2. The sample taken for sequencing was peripheral blood. Written as DNA, the CDR3 is TGCTGTGCTAGTCGACTCGCGGGGGGGTACACAGATACGCAGTATTTT. Residues: CCASRLAGGYTDTQYF.